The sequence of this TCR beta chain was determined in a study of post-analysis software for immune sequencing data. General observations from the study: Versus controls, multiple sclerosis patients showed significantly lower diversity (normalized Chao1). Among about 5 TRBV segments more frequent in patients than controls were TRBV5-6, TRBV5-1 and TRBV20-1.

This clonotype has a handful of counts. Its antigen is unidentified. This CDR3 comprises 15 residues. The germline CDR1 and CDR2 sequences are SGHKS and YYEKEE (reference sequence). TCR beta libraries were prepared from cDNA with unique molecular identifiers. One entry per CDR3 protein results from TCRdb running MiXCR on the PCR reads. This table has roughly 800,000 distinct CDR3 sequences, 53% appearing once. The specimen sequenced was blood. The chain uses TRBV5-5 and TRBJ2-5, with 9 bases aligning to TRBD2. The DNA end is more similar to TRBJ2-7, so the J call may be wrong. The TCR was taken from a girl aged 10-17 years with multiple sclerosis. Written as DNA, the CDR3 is TGTGCCAGCAGCTTGGACGGCGGGGGGGCCTACGAGCAGTACTTC. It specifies CASSLDGGGAYEQYF.